This T cell receptor beta chain was recovered during a study of vaccination effects on CD4 cells after COVID-19. Study-wide background: Vaccination of participants consisted of two doses of either the BNT162b2 or mRNA-1273 vaccine. Findings and limits, study-wide: Only a few convalescent patients and no early post-infection timepoints featured in the study. Of the vaccine-induced clones from healthy vaccinees, merely 1 of 255 recognized common cold coronaviruses as well.

This clone was observed once. Its antigen is still unknown. Mismatch with germline at one junction end may stem from a read error. ViraFEST assay sequencing came after antigen-specific CD4+ T cells were expanded with viral peptide pools. CD4+ T cell isolation took place after less than 13 days of culture. In the vaccine recipients, nucleocapsid antibodies were negative and there was no prior SARS-CoV-2 infection. The authors exchanged half the medium for IL-2 medium on days 3 and 7. This CDR3 comprises 14 residues. Germline lookup yields CDR1 SGHRS and CDR2 YFSETQ. The protocol was immunoSEQ multiplex PCR, while the TCRdb copy is restricted to in-frame clones and leaves out a portion. The table lists about 41,000 clones, roughly 70% of them singletons.

V and J are TRBV5-1 and TRBJ2-5; no clear D. The specimen comprised CD4+ T cells from PBMCs cultured with HCoV-OC43 spike peptides, sampled before COVID-19 vaccination. Subset: HCoV-OC43 spike overlapping peptide pool stimulation. This receptor was taken from a human donor who received a COVID-19 vaccine. The CDR3 coding sequence is TGCGCCAGCAGCCCCATACGAGTTCAAGAGGCCCAGTACTTC. It yields the protein CASSPIRVQEAQYF.